These T cell receptor beta chains were read from a single sample in a study of cytomegalovirus exposure and HLA in healthy donors. Using immunoSEQ multiplex PCR, the repertoire was profiled, and TCRdb retains in-frame clones only, with some absent. The sample includes fewer than 85,000 clones, roughly 70% seen only once; the top ten take over 7.5%. Material for sequencing was PBMCs. These receptor sequences come from a middle-aged man in good health and CMV-seropositive. CDR3s leave out the opening cysteine and the closing phenylalanine or tryptophan. D genes are given only for firm matches.

CDR3	V	J	D
AVKSGGGTDTQY	TRBV2	TRBJ2-3	TRBD2
ASSSRTGSYEQY	TRBV7-8	TRBJ2-7	TRBD1
ASRQGGSNQPQH	TRBV2	TRBJ1-5	.
SVEILAELQETQY	TRBV29-1	TRBJ2-5	TRBD2
ASNVAGGFYEQY	TRBV28	TRBJ2-7	TRBD2
ASSLGFGQGENSPLH	TRBV5-1	TRBJ1-6	TRBD1
ASKEGGGLSGELF	TRBV2	TRBJ2-2	.
ASSLSRVKNIQY	TRBV7-2	TRBJ2-4	.
ASSFDRGRIRQPQH	TRBV2	TRBJ1-5	TRBD1
ASSPELAGLETQY	TRBV5-1	TRBJ2-5	TRBD2
ASSLLVAAAGETQY	TRBV5-4	TRBJ2-5	.
AWTAAGPLH	TRBV30	TRBJ1-6	.
ASSLLRDRGETQY	TRBV5-6	TRBJ2-5	TRBD1
ASSPSGRGRGEQY	TRBV27	TRBJ2-7	.
ASGGGGHEQY	TRBV7-8	TRBJ2-7	.
ASSEGGPSEQY	TRBV9	TRBJ2-7	.
ASSEYANEKLF	TRBV10-2	TRBJ1-4	.
ASSEAMTAYEQY	TRBV2	TRBJ2-7	.
ASNQPTEKLF	TRBV6-1	TRBJ1-4	.
ASGRGSPYNEQF	TRBV6-5	TRBJ2-1	.
ASSLPGEGNTIY	TRBV5-6	TRBJ1-3	.
ASSSPSGTGGGTEAF	TRBV28	TRBJ1-1	TRBD1
ASSQEVADGYT	TRBV4-3	TRBJ1-2	.
ASSPGRRTSTDTQY	TRBV6-6	TRBJ2-3	.
ASRSLAGLTGELF	TRBV7-2	TRBJ2-2	TRBD2
ASRTTLSSYNEQF	TRBV6-5	TRBJ2-1	.
ASSRDTSEGYT	TRBV19	TRBJ1-2	.
ASEDTQDTQY	TRBV10-3	TRBJ2-3	.
ASSPPLAKNIQY	TRBV25-1	TRBJ2-4	.
SVGWGDGELF	TRBV29-1	TRBJ2-2	.
ASSLSQVSGANVLT	TRBV19	TRBJ2-6	.
ASSLEAPGGNGELF	TRBV7-9	TRBJ2-2	.
ASSPGTSGSTGELF	TRBV11-3	TRBJ2-2	TRBD2
ASSFQGSEQY	TRBV11-3	TRBJ2-7	.
SVVGQKNTEAF	TRBV29-1	TRBJ1-1	.
ASSWVTGRNQPQH	TRBV28	TRBJ1-5	.
ASSFFGTVSYNEQF	TRBV5-1	TRBJ2-1	TRBD1
ASSQDYRGTEAF	TRBV4-3	TRBJ1-1	.
ASSQRTSGILETQY	TRBV13	TRBJ2-5	TRBD2
ASRQGAGNTGELF	TRBV9	TRBJ2-2	TRBD1
ASSLDGMLYGYT	TRBV19	TRBJ1-2	.
ASSGGGGQETQY	TRBV5-1	TRBJ2-5	TRBD2
SVQPSGGNEQF	TRBV29-1	TRBJ2-1	TRBD2
ASRSGGSYNEQF	TRBV7-2	TRBJ2-1	TRBD2
AFANEGNQPQH	TRBV30	TRBJ1-5	.
ASSESGSGANVLT	TRBV6-1	TRBJ2-6	.
ASSSGTSGSGGGRSQY	TRBV7-8	TRBJ2-5	TRBD2
ASSWGQGGYGYT	TRBV27	TRBJ1-2	TRBD1
ASTTGRESDNEQF	TRBV6-5	TRBJ2-1	.